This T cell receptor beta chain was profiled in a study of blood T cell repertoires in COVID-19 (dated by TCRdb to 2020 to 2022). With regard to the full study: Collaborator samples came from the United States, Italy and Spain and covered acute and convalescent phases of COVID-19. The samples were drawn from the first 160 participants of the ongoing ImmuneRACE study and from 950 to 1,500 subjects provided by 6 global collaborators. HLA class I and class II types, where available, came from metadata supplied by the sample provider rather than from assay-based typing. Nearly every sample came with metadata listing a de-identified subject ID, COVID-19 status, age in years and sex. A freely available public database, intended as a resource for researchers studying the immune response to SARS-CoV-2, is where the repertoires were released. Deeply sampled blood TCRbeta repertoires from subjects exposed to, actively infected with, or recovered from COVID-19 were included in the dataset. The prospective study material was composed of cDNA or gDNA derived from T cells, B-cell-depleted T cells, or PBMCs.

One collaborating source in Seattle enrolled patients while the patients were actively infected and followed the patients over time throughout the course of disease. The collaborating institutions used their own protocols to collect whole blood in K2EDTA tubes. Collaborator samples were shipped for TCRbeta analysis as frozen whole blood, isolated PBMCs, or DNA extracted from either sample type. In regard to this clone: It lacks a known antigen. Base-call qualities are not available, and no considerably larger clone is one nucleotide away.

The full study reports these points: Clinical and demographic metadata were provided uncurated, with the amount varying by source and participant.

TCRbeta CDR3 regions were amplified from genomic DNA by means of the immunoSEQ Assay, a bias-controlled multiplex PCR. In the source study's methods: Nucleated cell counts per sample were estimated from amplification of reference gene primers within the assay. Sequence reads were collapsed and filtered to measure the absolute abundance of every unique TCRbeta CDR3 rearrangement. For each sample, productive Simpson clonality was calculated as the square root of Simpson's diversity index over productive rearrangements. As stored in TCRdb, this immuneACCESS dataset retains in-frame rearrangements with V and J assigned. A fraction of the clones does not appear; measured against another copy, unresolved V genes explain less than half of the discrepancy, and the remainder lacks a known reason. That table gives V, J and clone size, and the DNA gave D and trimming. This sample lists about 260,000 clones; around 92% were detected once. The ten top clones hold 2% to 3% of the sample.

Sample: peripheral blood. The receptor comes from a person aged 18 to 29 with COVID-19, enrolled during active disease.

The DNA is TGTGCCAGCAGCCAGAAGACAGGGGTGGGGAATTCACCCCTCCACTTT. Its protein reads: CASSQKTGVGNSPLHF. The V gene is TRBV3-1 (or the pseudogene TRBV3-2) and the J gene is TRBJ1-6, with 8 junctional bases fitting TRBD1. Unmatched junction bases come to 8, with V trimmed by 3 bases and J by 7 bases. As encoded in the germline V gene (reference sequence), CDR1 is LGHDT while CDR2 is YNNKEL. From cysteine to phenylalanine, the CDR3 is 16 amino acids long. The only DNA kept is the CDR3, 48 bases in frame from the first base.